This is a list of T cell receptor beta chains from one sample in a study of human T cells and chemical hapten exposure. TCRdb passed the RACE reads through MiXCR, listing each CDR3 protein once. The table shows more than 75,000 distinct CDR3 sequences, with over 6.5% occurring only once. The specimen was whole blood. The receptors shown here come from a male donor in good health. Some clones in this sample may be carry-over from other donors' samples. CDR3s leave out the opening cysteine and the closing phenylalanine or tryptophan. Fields, in order: V gene, J gene, CDR3 protein.

>TRBV4-2|TRBJ2-1
ASSQDRFRRGYNEQF
>TRBV6-2/TRBV6-3|TRBJ1-5
ASSSPTGRGQPQH
>TRBV6-5|TRBJ1-4
ASSYITNEKLF
>TRBV3-1|TRBJ2-3
ASSGGARDTQY
>TRBV27|TRBJ2-7
ASSPSRLAGDYEQY
>TRBV7-9|TRBJ2-4
ASSLGLAQNIQY
>TRBV3-1|TRBJ1-1
ASSQDLMRTEAF
>TRBV5-6|TRBJ2-2
ASSLIDRANTGELF
>TRBV10-2|TRBJ2-1
ASSELGEQF
>TRBV13|TRBJ2-7
ASSSYGTSGKLDEQY
>TRBV27|TRBJ1-5
ASSLSYNQPQH
>TRBV29-1|TRBJ1-1
SVETTGGRNTEAF
>TRBV7-6|TRBJ1-3
ASSQEGWIPGNTIY
>TRBV12-3/TRBV12-4|TRBJ2-3
ASSLLVDTQY
>TRBV12-3/TRBV12-4|TRBJ2-4
ASSLWGVVSKNIQY
>TRBV12-3/TRBV12-4|TRBJ2-5
ASSPGVAGGGETQY
>TRBV12-3/TRBV12-4|TRBJ2-6
ASSFSVFGANVLT
>TRBV20-1|TRBJ2-7
SASPGGNSPGALGGYEQY
>TRBV10-3|TRBJ2-4
AISESLAIQY
>TRBV6-2/TRBV6-3|TRBJ2-7
ASSYRRTLGLETYVEQY
>TRBV9|TRBJ2-5
ASSGASGDQETQY
>TRBV27|TRBJ2-7
ASRRQGTGPGSYEQY
>TRBV6-6|TRBJ2-5
ASSYWDREGETQY
>TRBV3-1|TRBJ2-3
ASSQDADYTDTQY
>TRBV6-6|TRBJ1-4
ASGDREKLF
>TRBV6-6|TRBJ1-4
ASSYIGGINEKLF
>TRBV20-1|TRBJ2-3
SARDGTGWADPDTQY
>TRBV7-9|TRBJ1-4
ASNIRGSNEKLF
>TRBV6-6|TRBJ1-5
ASSTQGSQQPQH
>TRBV20-1|TRBJ1-2
SARESQGNYGYT
>TRBV20-1|TRBJ1-2
SVRTTYGYT
>TRBV12-3/TRBV12-4|TRBJ1-2
ASSFQPGQLGYT
>TRBV20-1|TRBJ2-7
SAAGQGSSYEQY
>TRBV12-3/TRBV12-4|TRBJ2-4
ASSLGQGADIQY
>TRBV12-5|TRBJ1-5
ASAGGAGNSNQPQH
>TRBV12-3/TRBV12-4|TRBJ2-7
ASSRQGSEQY
>TRBV7-8|TRBJ2-1
ASCTTGLTADEQF
>TRBV6-4|TRBJ2-1
ASSDGTGGNEQF
>TRBV6-6|TRBJ2-7
ASSTLRPRGAYEQY
>TRBV9|TRBJ2-3
ASSVAEDTQY
>TRBV2|TRBJ2-3
ASSDRFADTQY
>TRBV20-1|TRBJ2-1
SARVVGGPSYNEQF
>TRBV7-8|TRBJ1-1
ASSFRSEAF
>TRBV7-9|TRBJ2-1
ASSLGLAGDTEQF
>TRBV11-2|TRBJ2-1
ASSPRDLSSDEQF
>TRBV6-5|TRBJ1-2
ASSSGQRAPYGYT
>TRBV6-1|TRBJ2-5
ASRGDETQY
>TRBV12-3/TRBV12-4|TRBJ2-1
ASSAHSRTGYNEQF